This T cell receptor (beta chain) was found in a study of T cells after yellow fever vaccination. General study points: Subsequent to the booster, the majority of primary-vaccination clones reappeared (under 98% CD4, more than 70% CD8). Abundant clonotypes from the bulk population could get into FACS-sorted repertoires as contaminants. It was the secondary response that reached its peak faster, day 5 versus 15, but it was weaker.

The study made its TCR cDNA through 5'RACE template switching. That step introduced a universal primer site along with UMIs. One entry per CDR3 protein results from TCRdb running MiXCR on the 5' RACE reads. The sample consists of about 300,000 distinct CDR3 sequences, around 6.8% of them appearing once. This clonotype was seen more than once but under ten times. Its antigen is as yet unknown. The CDR3 loop spans 13 amino acids. The germline V gene encodes CDR1 SGHDT and CDR2 YYEEEE. J lost 2 bases, V lost 3 bases, and 1 base had no gene match. This clonotype was obtained from a man between 18 and 29 years old who received the YFV17D yellow fever vaccine. V gene TRBV5-6 combines with J gene TRBJ2-7, with 8 nucleotides matching TRBD2. Sequenced here: PBMCs, sampled approximately 47 days after the first yellow fever vaccination. The CDR3 loop reads CASSSAGAYEQYF. The CDR3 DNA is TGTGCCAGCAGCTCAGCGGGGGCCTACGAGCAGTACTTC.